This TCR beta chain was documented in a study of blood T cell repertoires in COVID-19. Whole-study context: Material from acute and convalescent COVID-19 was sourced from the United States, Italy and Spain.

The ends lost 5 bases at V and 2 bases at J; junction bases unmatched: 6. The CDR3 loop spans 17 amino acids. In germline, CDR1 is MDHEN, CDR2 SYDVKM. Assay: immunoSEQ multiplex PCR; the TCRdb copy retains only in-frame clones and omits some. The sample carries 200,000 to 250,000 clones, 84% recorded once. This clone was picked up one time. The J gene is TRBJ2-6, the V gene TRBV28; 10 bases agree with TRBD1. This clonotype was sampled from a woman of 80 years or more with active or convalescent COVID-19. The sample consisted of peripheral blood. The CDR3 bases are TGTGCCAGCAGTCCTCACGGACAGGGGGCTGGGGCCAACGTCCTGACTTTC. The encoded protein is CASSPHGQGAGANVLTF. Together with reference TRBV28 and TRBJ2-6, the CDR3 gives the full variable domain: DVKVTQSSRYLVKRTGEKVFLECVQDMDHENMFWYRQDPGLGLRLIYFSYDVKMKEKGDIPEGYSVSREKKERFSLILESASTNQTSMYLCASSPHGQGAGANVLTFGAGSRLTVL.